The 27 T cell receptor beta chains below were found in one sample sequenced in a study of regulatory and conventional T cells in RAG deficiency. The repertoire was sequenced with immunoSEQ multiplex PCR; TCRdb's copy has only in-frame clones and lacks some. The table lists 30,000 to 35,000 clones, roughly 76% of them singletons. Genomic DNA came from blood conventional CD4+ T cells gated CD25-low CD127-high. These data also featured in a second study, about regulatory T cells. That study adds: Amplification used 52 TRBV primers and 13 TRBJ primers.

Sequencing was performed on CD4+ effector T cells sorted from blood. All receptors come from a human donor in good health.

This clone was detected once. The chain uses TRBV30 and TRBJ1-1; no clear D gene. Germline V gene sequence: CDR1 GTSNPN, CDR2 SVGIG (reference sequence). The length of the CDR3 is 11 residues. V lost 3 bases and J 6 bases, leaving 8 bases between the germline ends. CDR3 sequence (DNA): TGTGCCTGGAGATTCGCCTCTGAAGCTTTCTTT. It specifies CAWRFASEAFF.

The chain uses TRBV5-6 and TRBJ1-4; 12 bases agree with TRBD1. The germline gives CDR1 SGHDT, CDR2 YYEEEE. The CDR3 extends over 16 amino acids. V was clipped by 1 base and J by 8 bases; unmatched bases: 6. In nucleotides, the CDR3 is TGTGCCAGCAGCTTGAAGGGACAGGGGGCTCTGGAAAAACTGTTTTTT. Translating it yields CASSLKGQGALEKLFF.

The V and J genes are TRBV25-1 and TRBJ2-3; D ambiguous. Germline V lookup: CDR1 MGHDK, CDR2 SYGVNS. V lost 4 bases, J lost 1 base, and 9 bases lay in between. The CDR3 sequence is 14 residues long. CDR3: CASSATTGTDTQYF. The CDR3 nucleotides are TGTGCCAGCAGTGCTACGACGGGCACAGATACGCAGTATTTT.

This clone was seen just once. The chain uses TRBV27 and TRBJ2-7; TRBD2 might be the D (5 bases). V was trimmed by 2 bases and J by 5 bases, leaving 10 bases between them. The germline V gene encodes CDR1 MNHEY and CDR2 SMNVEV (reference sequence). The CDR3 is 13 amino acids. DNA of the CDR3: TGTGCCAGCAGTTTAAGAGGGTCCCACGAGCAGTACTTC. Amino acids: CASSLRGSHEQYF.

V gene TRBV19 combines with J gene TRBJ1-5; no clear D gene. Germline CDR1 LNHDA, CDR2 SQIVND (reference sequence). This CDR3 is built from 16 residues. V was trimmed by 8 bases and J by 0 bases, leaving 17 bases between them. CDR3 DNA: TGTGCCAGTCGATGGGGTGGTGATTATAGCAATCAGCCCCAGCATTTT. Amino acids: CASRWGGDYSNQPQHF.

The genes are TRBV10-3 and TRBJ1-1; D gene unclear. The CDR3 covers 14 residues. Germline V lookup: CDR1 ENHRY, CDR2 SYGVKD. Trimming left V 4 bases short and J 4 bases short, with 13 bases between. The CDR3 coding sequence is TGTGCCATCAGTGCTGGGGTGGAGAGCACTGAAGCTTTCTTT. It specifies CAISAGVESTEAFF.

A single count supports this clone. The rearrangement joins TRBV5-1 to TRBJ1-4, with D possibly being TRBD1 (6 bases). Between the trimmed V and J ends, which lost 1 base and 8 bases, there was a span of 18 bases. Germline loops: CDR1 SGHRS, CDR2 YFSETQ. The CDR3 has 16 amino acids. As DNA, the CDR3 is TGCGCCAGCAGCTTGTTTCCGGCAGGGGCCGGCGAAAAACTGTTTTTT. Translated, it gives CASSLFPAGAGEKLFF.

The chain is built from TRBV19 and TRBJ1-2; maybe TRBD1 (6 bases). The germline V gene has CDR1 LNHDA and CDR2 SQIVND (reference sequence). Trimming pared 9 bases from V and 4 bases from J, leaving 21 bases between. The CDR3 covers 15 residues. The CDR3 spells CARNPGAPPPYGYTF. The DNA of the CDR3 is TGTGCCAGGAATCCGGGGGCGCCTCCCCCCTATGGCTACACCTTC.

The chain employs TRBV10-3 and TRBJ1-5, with a possible D match to TRBD1 (5 bases). Germline V gene data show CDR1 as ENHRY and CDR2 as SYGVKD. The V end was cut by 10 bases, the J end by 3 bases, with 13 bases between. CDR3 length equals 13 residues. CDR3 amino acids: CATARDLNQPQHF. In DNA, the CDR3 is TGTGCCACCGCTAGGGACCTCAATCAGCCCCAGCATTTT.

J is TRBJ2-2 and V is TRBV28, with 9 positions matching TRBD2. The V segment lost 6 bases and the J segment 6 bases; nucleotides outside the gene matches: 8. The CDR3 consists of 15 residues. The germline CDR1 and CDR2 sequences are MDHEN and SYDVKM. The CDR3 loop is CASRLAGGAPGELFF. CDR3 in DNA: TGTGCCAGCAGGCTGGCGGGGGGGGCTCCCGGGGAGCTGTTTTTT.

This clone was seen just once. The chain is built from TRBV9 and TRBJ2-1; D is undetermined. CDR1 and CDR2 (germline): SGDLS, YYNGEE. CDR3 size: 12 residues. The ends were cut back, 3 bases at V and 3 bases at J, with 4 bases in the middle. The DNA for the CDR3 is TGTGCCAGCAGCGCGAACTACAATGAGCAGTTCTTC. Encoded protein: CASSANYNEQFF.

This chain uses TRBV5-4 with TRBJ1-4, with D perhaps TRBD1 (5 bases). Germline V gene lookup returns CDR1 SGHNT and CDR2 YYREEE (reference sequence). V dropped 3 bases and J dropped 7 bases, with 13 bases sitting between them. This CDR3 contains 14 residues. The CDR3 DNA follows: TGTGCCAGCAGCTCGGGACGGGGGGGTGAAAAACTGTTTTTT. This gives the protein CASSSGRGGEKLFF.

The chain links TRBV6-5 to TRBJ2-1, with 7 bases lining up with TRBD1. V lost 4 bases and J lost 2; bases outside the gene matches: 8. The germline CDR1 and CDR2 sequences are MNHEY and SVGAGI. This CDR3 spans 16 amino acids. The CDR3 protein is CASSFIDRAPYNEQFF. For the CDR3, the DNA is TGTGCCAGCAGTTTTATCGACAGGGCGCCCTACAATGAGCAGTTCTTC.

The V gene is TRBV2, the J gene TRBJ1-4, with D possibly being TRBD1 (6 bases). CDR3 size: 14 residues. Trimming took off 7 bases at V and 4 bases at J, with 13 bases between the two ends. Germline CDR1 and CDR2: SNHLY and FYNNEI. CDR3 sequence (DNA): TGTGCCAGCAAATACAGGGTTTATAATGAAAAACTGTTTTTT. Amino acids: CASKYRVYNEKLFF.

This sequence joins TRBV19 and TRBJ2-7, with D tentatively TRBD1 or TRBD2 (5 bases each). V was clipped by 4 bases and J by 6 bases, with 16 bases between them. CDR3 size: 14 residues. Germline CDR1 and CDR2: LNHDA and SQIVND (reference sequence). This CDR3 is CASSTSGPAVEQYF. The CDR3 DNA follows: TGTGCCAGTAGTACCTCGGGGCCGGCGGTCGAGCAGTACTTC.

The CDR3 DNA follows: TGTGCCAGCAGTTACATGTGGCAGGGGAGCACTGAAGCTTTCTTT. This gives the protein CASSYMWQGSTEAFF. V is TRBV6-5 and J is TRBJ1-1, with D possibly matching TRBD1 (6 bases). CDR3 length: 15 residues. Germline V gene sequence: CDR1 MNHEY, CDR2 SVGAGI. V dropped 2 bases and J dropped 4 bases, with 14 bases sitting between them.

This chain connects TRBV30 to TRBJ1-6; D gene ambiguous. Trimming removed 4 bases at V and 1 base at J, with 11 bases between. The CDR3 runs 15 residues. Germline V lookup: CDR1 GTSNPN, CDR2 SVGIG (reference sequence). The CDR3 protein is CAWMNGRSYNSPLHF. Here the CDR3 DNA reads TGTGCCTGGATGAACGGGAGATCCTATAATTCACCCCTCCACTTT. Based on the CDR3 plus reference TRBV30 and TRBJ1-6, the full variable domain is SQTIHQWPATLVQPVGSPLSLECTVEGTSNPNLYWYRQAAGRGLQLLFYSVGIGQISSEVPQNLSASRPQDRQFILSSKKLLLSDSGFYLCAWMNGRSYNSPLHFGNGTRLTVT.

The J gene is TRBJ1-1, the V gene TRBV30; no firm D call. The germline gives CDR1 GTSNPN, CDR2 SVGIG (reference sequence). Trimming removed 2 bases from V and 0 bases from J, with 4 bases in between. This CDR3 region has 12 residues. CDR3: CAWSRMNTEAFF. Written as DNA, the CDR3 is TGTGCCTGGAGTAGGATGAACACTGAAGCTTTCTTT. Using reference TRBV30 and TRBJ1-1 for the parts outside the CDR3, the full variable domain is SQTIHQWPATLVQPVGSPLSLECTVEGTSNPNLYWYRQAAGRGLQLLFYSVGIGQISSEVPQNLSASRPQDRQFILSSKKLLLSDSGFYLCAWSRMNTEAFFGQGTRLTVV.

The chain recombines TRBV7-2 with TRBJ1-5; D gene ambiguous. CDR3 length: 13 residues. The germline gives CDR1 SGHTA, CDR2 FQGNSA. V gave up 3 bases and J gave up 9 bases, with 12 bases separating them. CDR3 region: CASSFLQKRPQHF. The CDR3 DNA sequence: TGTGCCAGCAGCTTCTTACAGAAACGGCCCCAGCATTTT.

The J gene is TRBJ2-1, the V gene TRBV7-3; 7 nucleotides agree with TRBD1. The trim removed 2 bases at V and 2 bases at J, leaving 6 bases unmatched. The CDR3 contains 16 residues. Germline-derived CDR1 and CDR2 are SGHTA and FQGTGA. CDR3 coding DNA: TGTGCCAGCAGCTTATTAGGGACAGCAACCTACAATGAGCAGTTCTTC. Residues: CASSLLGTATYNEQFF.

The J gene is TRBJ2-3, the V gene TRBV12-5; possibly TRBD1 for D (5 bases). V was pared by 0 bases and J by 4 bases, with 14 bases between. Germline-derived CDR1 and CDR2 are LGHNT and FRNRAP. This CDR3 has 16 amino acids. CDR3 coding DNA: TGTGCTAGTGGTTTGGTAAGAACGGTCAGGGCAGATACGCAGTATTTT. The encoded protein is CASGLVRTVRADTQYF. Full variable domain (outside the CDR3, taken from reference TRBV12-5 and TRBJ2-3): DARVTQTPRHKVTEMGQEVTMRCQPILGHNTVFWYRQTMMQGLELLAYFRNRAPLDDSGMPKDRFSAEMPDATLATLKIQPSEPRDSAVYFCASGLVRTVRADTQYFGPGTRLTVL.

The J gene is TRBJ1-1, the V gene TRBV9; D unclear. Germline-derived CDR1 and CDR2 are SGDLS and YYNGEE. The CDR3 is made up of 14 amino acids. V lost 1 base, J lost 0 bases, and 7 bases lay in between. CDR3 bases: TGTGCCAGCAGCGTACAGGTTCTGAACACTGAAGCTTTCTTT. This gives the protein CASSVQVLNTEAFF.

CDR3 loop: CASSQRQGQETQYF. The CDR3 region has the DNA TGTGCCAGCAGCCAAAGACAGGGGCAAGAGACCCAGTACTTC. The V call is TRBV4-2, the J call TRBJ2-5; 8 bases fit TRBD1. The CDR3 has 14 amino acids. Germline assignment: CDR1 LGHNA and CDR2 YNFKEQ. V was clipped by 2 bases and J by 2 bases; unmatched bases: 1.

This sequence joins TRBV5-1 and TRBJ2-3, with D possibly matching TRBD2 (5 bases). CDR3 size: 16 residues. Trimming cost V 4 bases and J 2 bases, with 17 bases left between them. Germline assignment: CDR1 SGHRS and CDR2 YFSETQ. CDR3 in DNA: TGCGCCAGCAGCCACGGAGGACGGAGCAACACAGATACGCAGTATTTT. As protein: CASSHGGRSNTDTQYF.

This clone was observed a handful of times. The chain employs TRBV5-1 and TRBJ1-2; D not certain. The ends were cut back, 0 bases at V and 3 bases at J, with 9 bases in the middle. Germline V CDR1 and CDR2: SGHRS, YFSETQ. The length of the CDR3 is 14 residues. CDR3 in DNA: TGCGCCAGCAGCTTGGACGGTATCGACTATGGCTACACCTTC. The encoded protein is CASSLDGIDYGYTF.

The rearrangement joins TRBV6-4 to TRBJ1-1; TRBD1 might be the D (5 bases). The CDR3 runs to 13 residues. Trimming shortened V by 9 bases and J by 0 bases, and 11 bases separated the two germline ends. Germline CDR1 reads MRHNA; CDR2 reads SNTAGT. The CDR3 DNA sequence: TGTGCCAGGGGGGGTGGGATGAACACTGAAGCTTTCTTT. Translated, it gives CARGGGMNTEAFF.

V gene TRBV6-1 combines with J gene TRBJ2-3; D is possibly TRBD2 (6 bases). The CDR3 loop spans 15 amino acids. Germline V gene data show CDR1 as MNHNS and CDR2 as SASEGT. V lost 4 bases to trimming and J lost 2 bases, with 13 bases between them. This CDR3 reads CASSVVAEYTDTQYF. CDR3 DNA: TGTGCCAGCAGTGTGGTAGCGGAGTACACAGATACGCAGTATTTT.